The next 31 T cell receptor beta chains were all read from a single sample in a study of human T cells and chemical hapten exposure. The sample's time point: pre-sensitization, week 0. The treatment here: therapeutic diphenylcyclopropenone sensitization with weekly scalp DPC. TCRdb recomputed calls from the RACE reads with MiXCR, one row per CDR3 protein. Of some 330,000 distinct CDR3 sequences listed, about 5% are singletons. Sequenced here: whole blood, sampled in connection with sensitization to the hapten diphenylcyclopropenone (DPC). The source of these receptors is a woman aged 18-35 years with alopecia areata. Some clones in this sample may be carry-over from other donors' samples.

The chain has TRBV7-2 and TRBJ1-5, with 8 bases that match TRBD1. Trimming at V came to 6 bases and at J to 11 bases, leaving 9 bases not matched to a gene. Per germline, CDR1 SGHTA and CDR2 FQGNSA. This CDR3 comprises 13 residues. The CDR3 region has the DNA TGTGCCAGCAGTCGACAGGGGAGGAGGACCCAGCATTTT. Protein product: CASSRQGRRTQHF.

This clonotype came up a few times. This rearrangement joins TRBV5-1 to TRBJ2-5, with 9 nucleotides matching TRBD2. The J segment lost 2 bases and the V segment lost 4 bases, leaving 9 bases of the junction unmatched. Germline V gene lookup returns CDR1 SGHRS and CDR2 YFSETQ. The CDR3 runs to 16 residues. Here the CDR3 DNA reads TGCGCCAGCAGCCCAGGACTAGCGACAATTCAAGAGACCCAGTACTTC. Amino acid sequence: CASSPGLATIQETQYF.

This clonotype was counted at least ten times. The genes are TRBV27 and TRBJ2-6, with 7 nucleotides matching TRBD1. J was trimmed by 9 bases and V by 5 bases; bases with no gene match: 7. CDR1 MNHEY and CDR2 SMNVEV come from the germline V gene (reference sequence). This CDR3 spans 14 amino acids. Here the CDR3 reads CASSRRTGLNVLTF. The CDR3 coding sequence is TGTGCCAGCAGTAGGAGGACAGGCCTCAACGTCCTGACTTTC.

The chain combines TRBV7-3 with TRBJ2-2; D not certain. This CDR3 region has 16 residues. Per germline, CDR1 SGHTA and CDR2 FQGTGA. V lost 0 bases and J lost 5, with 13 bases in between. CDR3 in amino acids: CASSLTPAGRTGELFF. DNA for the CDR3: TGTGCCAGCAGCTTAACCCCAGCTGGTCGAACCGGGGAGCTGTTTTTT.

This clonotype was counted between two and nine times. The chain carries TRBV20-1 and TRBJ1-5; 8 bases line up with TRBD1. V shed 1 base and J 4 bases; nucleotides not matched to a gene: 18. This CDR3 is built from 19 residues. Germline assignment: CDR1 DFQATT and CDR2 SNEGSKA (reference sequence). The CDR3 DNA follows: TGCAGTGCTAGAGTCCTAGACAGGGGTTCCTGGGAAAATAATCAGCCCCAGCATTTT. This gives the protein CSARVLDRGSWENNQPQHF.

This clonotype was detected ten times or more. The V gene is TRBV28, the J gene TRBJ2-7; TRBD1 matches at 7 bases. This CDR3 is 14 amino acids long. After removal of 4 bases from V and 5 bases from J, the junction contained 8 bases not matched to a gene. CDR1 is MDHEN, CDR2 SYDVKM, per germline. CDR3 DNA sequence: TGTGCCAGCAGTTCACAGGGGATTGAGAACGAGCAGTACTTC. Translating it yields CASSSQGIENEQYF.

The gene calls are TRBV3-1 and TRBJ2-3, with D perhaps matching TRBD2 (5 bases). Germline CDR1 LGHDT, CDR2 YNNKEL (reference sequence). This CDR3 comprises 14 residues. The V gene lost 3 bases and the J gene lost 8 bases, with 15 bases spanning the gap. The CDR3, as DNA: TGTGCCAGCAGCCAGGACCGTGGGAGTGTTACGCAGTATTTT. Amino acids: CASSQDRGSVTQYF.

Only a few counts were recorded for this clonotype. This chain links TRBV20-1 with TRBJ2-6, with D possibly matching TRBD1 (5 bases). Trimming stripped 1 base from V and 0 bases from J, with 19 bases between. The germline CDR1 and CDR2 sequences are DFQATT and SNEGSKA (reference sequence). This CDR3 has 19 amino acids. As DNA, the CDR3 is TGCAGTGCTAGAGGGGGCTCTATGGCCACAGGCTCTGGGGCCAACGTCCTGACTTTC. Translated: CSARGGSMATGSGANVLTF.

In its sample, this clonotype was seen many times. The chain links TRBV21-1 to TRBJ1-5. TRBV21-1 is marked as a pseudogene. The CDR3 extends over 17 amino acids. The CDR3 region is CASSENNGALSNQPQHF. In DNA form, the CDR3 reads TGTGCCAGCAGCGAAAATAACGGGGCCCTTAGCAATCAGCCCCAGCATTTT.

This sequence joins TRBV4-3 and TRBJ1-1; D uncertain. Germline values: CDR1 LGHNA, CDR2 YSLEER. The CDR3 is made up of 12 amino acids. Trimming shortened V by 3 bases and J by 10 bases, and 12 bases separated the two germline ends. CDR3 residues: CASSHLGDPAFF. The CDR3 nucleotides read TGCGCCAGCAGCCACCTGGGCGACCCAGCTTTCTTT.

The chain recombines TRBV6-2 or TRBV6-3 with TRBJ1-2; D remains ambiguous. V was clipped by 2 bases and J by 4 bases, with 8 bases between them. CDR3 length: 13 residues. The germline gives CDR1 MNHEY, CDR2 SVGEGT. This CDR3 reads CASSYRSTYGYTF. DNA for the CDR3: TGTGCCAGCAGTTACCGCTCCACCTATGGCTACACCTTC.

J is TRBJ2-2 and V is TRBV5-5; a possible D gene is TRBD1 (7 bases). This CDR3 comprises 17 residues. V was trimmed by 1 base and J by 1 base, leaving 14 bases between them. The V gene's germline CDR1 is SGHKS and CDR2 YYEKEE (reference sequence). CDR3 protein: CASSLRLGGWNTGELFF. DNA for the CDR3: TGTGCCAGCAGCTTGAGACTAGGGGGCTGGAACACCGGGGAGCTGTTTTTT.

There are many counts of this clonotype. V usage is TRBV6-5 and J usage is TRBJ1-1; perhaps TRBD1 as D (5 bases). The germline CDR1 and CDR2 sequences are MNHEY and SVGAGI. Between the trimmed V and J ends, which lost 0 bases and 8 bases, there was a span of 16 bases. The CDR3 runs 15 residues. The chain's CDR3 is CASSYSGDPGQEAFF. CDR3 DNA: TGTGCCAGCAGTTACTCCGGGGACCCGGGCCAAGAAGCTTTCTTT.

The table lists this clonotype with many counts. The V call is TRBV3-1, the J call TRBJ1-1; D is undetermined. V gave up 2 bases and J gave up 7 bases, with 8 bases separating them. Looked up from germline, CDR1 is LGHDT and CDR2 is YNNKEL (reference sequence). The CDR3 consists of 12 residues. In DNA form, the CDR3 reads TGTGCCAGCAGCCAAAGGGCGGTTGAAGCTTTCTTT. It specifies CASSQRAVEAFF.

CDR3 sequence: CASSLGVVGNTEAFF. CDR3 in DNA: TGTGCCAGCAGCTTAGGTGTGGTGGGGAACACTGAAGCTTTCTTT. The V call is TRBV7-8, the J call TRBJ1-1; D remains ambiguous. In germline, CDR1 is SGHVS, CDR2 FQNEAQ. Trimming cost V 1 base and J 1 base, with 10 bases left between them. The CDR3 extends over 15 amino acids.

This clonotype was seen only a few times. This sequence joins TRBV4-1 and TRBJ1-4; D is perhaps TRBD1 (6 bases). V shed 1 base and J shed 3 bases, with 9 bases lying between them. Germline CDR1 reads MGHRA; CDR2 reads YSYEKL. The CDR3 is made up of 15 amino acids. DNA for the CDR3: TGCGCCAGCAGCCAAGTAGCAGGGGCTAATGAAAAACTGTTTTTT. Its protein product is CASSQVAGANEKLFF.

The chain uses TRBV7-9 and TRBJ2-4; possible D gene TRBD1, 5 bases. The V gene's germline CDR1 is SEHNR and CDR2 FQNEAQ (reference sequence). The V end lost 6 bases, the J end lost 4 bases, and 13 bases lay between the germline ends. CDR3 length equals 14 residues. CDR3 sequence: CASSQGYGKNIQYF. The CDR3 region has the DNA TGTGCCAGCAGTCAGGGTTACGGGAAAAACATTCAGTACTTC.

This clonotype was counted at least ten times. This chain uses TRBV12-3 or TRBV12-4 with TRBJ1-1; 8 bases are a match to TRBD1. CDR3 size: 15 residues. J gave up 1 base and V 8 bases, and 9 bases lay outside the gene matches. The CDR3 DNA reads TGTGCCAGCGTTACACAGGGGGGTACGAACACTGAAGCTTTCTTT. It specifies CASVTQGGTNTEAFF.

This clonotype was recorded a few times. The chain recombines TRBV14 with TRBJ1-1; unclear D gene. The V and J ends lost 2 bases and 1 base respectively, with 5 bases between them. Per germline, CDR1 SGHDN and CDR2 FVKESK. The CDR3 runs 13 residues. In nucleotides, the CDR3 is TGTGCCAGCAGCCAACAATGGAACACTGAAGCTTTCTTT. This translates into CASSQQWNTEAFF.

Ten or more counts support this clonotype. CDR3 amino acids: CSASKGGDTQYF. In DNA form, the CDR3 reads TGCAGTGCTAGTAAGGGAGGTGATACGCAGTATTTT. This chain uses TRBV20-1 with TRBJ2-3, with D possibly being TRBD2 (6 bases). This CDR3 is built from 12 residues. V was shortened by 3 bases and J by 6 bases, with 10 bases between the two germline ends. Looked up from germline, CDR1 is DFQATT and CDR2 is SNEGSKA (reference sequence).

The rearrangement joins TRBV2 to TRBJ1-1; no firm D call. This CDR3 spans 12 amino acids. Germline V lookup: CDR1 SNHLY, CDR2 FYNNEI. V was trimmed by 7 bases and J by 1 base, leaving 7 bases between them. CDR3 residues: CASIERNTEAFF. The CDR3 nucleotides are TGTGCCAGCATCGAGAGGAACACTGAAGCTTTCTTT. The complete variable domain, with remaining parts taken from reference TRBV2 and TRBJ1-1, reads EPEVTQTPSHQVTQMGQEVILRCVPISNHLYFYWYRQILGQKVEFLVSFYNNEISEKSEIFDDQFSVERPDGSNFTLKIRSTKLEDSAMYFCASIERNTEAFFGQGTRLTVV.

This clonotype was seen a handful of times. This chain links TRBV6-5 with TRBJ1-6; D is uncertain. Deletions cut 6 bases from V and 9 bases from J, with 9 bases between. The CDR3 contains 12 residues. Germline-derived CDR1 and CDR2 are MNHEY and SVGAGI. CDR3 bases: TGTGCCAGCAGCCAATCCGGTTCACCCCTCCACTTT. Translation gives CASSQSGSPLHF.

The rearrangement joins TRBV27 to TRBJ2-5, with D maybe TRBD1 (5 bases). There are 13 residues in the CDR3. Germline CDR1 and CDR2: MNHEY and SMNVEV (reference sequence). The V end lost 3 bases, the J end lost 5 bases, and 10 bases lay between the germline ends. The CDR3 protein is CASSLSGYETQYF. The CDR3 coding sequence is TGTGCCAGCAGTTTGTCAGGGTATGAGACCCAGTACTTC.

This clonotype showed up many times. V and J are TRBV12-3 or TRBV12-4 and TRBJ1-1, with D unresolved. The CDR3 covers 13 residues. V was shortened by 5 bases and J by 0 bases, with 7 bases between the two germline ends. CDR3 sequence: CASSTGMNTEAFF. The CDR3 bases are TGTGCCAGCAGTACCGGGATGAACACTGAAGCTTTCTTT.

This clonotype was picked up many times. The CDR3: CASSTEGTDTQYF. Here the CDR3 DNA reads TGTGCCAGCAGCACCGAGGGCACAGATACGCAGTATTTT. This chain connects TRBV7-9 to TRBJ2-3; D remains unclear. Trimming cost V 5 bases and J 1 base, with 7 bases left between them. CDR3 size: 13 residues. The germline V gene has CDR1 SEHNR and CDR2 FQNEAQ (reference sequence). The complete variable domain, with remaining parts taken from reference TRBV7-9 and TRBJ2-3, reads DTGVSQNPRHKITKRGQNVTFRCDPISEHNRLYWYRQTLGQGPEFLTYFQNEAQLEKSRLLSDRFSAERPKGSFSTLEIQRTEQGDSAMYLCASSTEGTDTQYFGPGTRLTVL.

This rearrangement joins TRBV9 to TRBJ2-3, with TRBD2 matching over 7 bases. CDR1 SGDLS and CDR2 YYNGEE come from the germline V gene. CDR3 length equals 12 residues. J gave up 11 bases and V 0 bases, and 3 bases lay outside the gene matches. The CDR3 DNA reads TGTGCCAGCAGCGTAGCGGGGGGTATGCAGTATTTT. It is translated as CASSVAGGMQYF. The full variable domain, completed using reference TRBV9 and TRBJ2-3, is DSGVTQTPKHLITATGQRVTLRCSPRSGDLSVYWYQQSLDQGLQFLIQYYNGEERAKGNILERFSAQQFPDLHSELNLSSLELGDSALYFCASSVAGGMQYFGPGTRLTVL.

This chain connects TRBV28 to TRBJ1-2; maybe TRBD1 (5 bases). CDR1 and CDR2 from the germline V gene are MDHEN and SYDVKM. This CDR3 is built from 14 residues. The germline V and J ends were trimmed by 8 bases and 4 bases, with 17 bases remaining between them. CDR3 sequence: CASRSWGSSYGYTF. CDR3 bases: TGTGCCAGCCGCTCCTGGGGGTCGTCCTATGGCTACACCTTC.

This clonotype was detected a few times. The chain is built from TRBV6-5 and TRBJ2-3, with TRBD1 as a possible D gene (5 bases). Trimming removed 4 bases at V and 2 bases at J, with 16 bases between. Germline V gene data show CDR1 as MNHEY and CDR2 as SVGAGI. This CDR3 region has 16 residues. As DNA, the CDR3 is TGTGCCAGCAGTTGGAACAGGAACCCTTCCACAGATACGCAGTATTTT. It yields the protein CASSWNRNPSTDTQYF.

This clonotype was recorded at least ten times. The gene calls are TRBV5-1 and TRBJ2-5; 7 positions agree with TRBD1. Germline V gives CDR1 SGHRS, CDR2 YFSETQ. J gave up 3 bases and V 3 bases, and 11 bases lay outside the gene matches. This CDR3 has 16 residues. The CDR3 DNA reads as TGCGCCAGCAGCTATGGGGCGACAGGGATTGAAGAGACCCAGTACTTC. This sequence encodes CASSYGATGIEETQYF.

This clonotype has at least ten counts. The CDR3 DNA follows: TGTGCCAGCAGCTTGACAGGGGCCTTCACAGATACGCAGTATTTT. This sequence encodes CASSLTGAFTDTQYF. The V call is TRBV4-2, the J call TRBJ2-3; 8 positions agree with TRBD1. Trimming took 5 bases from V and 2 from J; bases not matched to a gene: 6. Germline V lookup: CDR1 LGHNA, CDR2 YNFKEQ. This CDR3 is built from 15 residues.

The table lists this clonotype with a few counts. The chain links TRBV12-3 or TRBV12-4 to TRBJ2-3, with 7 bases identical to TRBD1. The trim removed 3 bases at V and 2 bases at J, leaving 14 bases unmatched. The CDR3 runs 18 residues. CDR3 residues: CASSLETGSRYYTDTQYF. DNA of the CDR3: TGTGCCAGCAGTTTGGAGACAGGGAGCCGATACTACACAGATACGCAGTATTTT.